This TCR beta chain was sequenced during a study of blood T cell repertoires in COVID-19. Across the study: The origin of the acute and convalescent COVID-19 samples was the United States, Italy and Spain. In each case, the material was cDNA or gDNA derived from T cells, B-cell-depleted T cells, or PBMCs.

In the source study's methods: Estimation of nucleated cell counts relied on the amplification of reference gene primers. The data were produced by immunoSEQ multiplex PCR, yet TCRdb's version contains in-frame clones alone and is incomplete. The DNA gave D and trimming, while V, J and clone size come from that table. Altogether around 100,000 clones are present, approximately 86% being singletons, with the ten largest covering roughly 12%. The receptor comes from a middle-aged man with active or convalescent COVID-19. Material: peripheral blood.

The chain's CDR3 is CASSYHPAGTGMGNTIYF. The CDR3 region has the DNA TGTGCCAGCAGCTACCACCCCGCCGGGACAGGGATGGGAAACACCATATATTTT. The genes are TRBV7-2 and TRBJ1-3; 9 bases are a match to TRBD1. Germline CDR1 SGHTA, CDR2 FQGNSA. The ends lost 4 bases at V and 4 bases at J; junction bases unmatched: 14. The CDR3 has 18 residues.